One sample yielded the 16 T cell receptor beta chains listed below, sequenced in a study of CD8+ T cells in alopecia areata. Isolated RNA was reverse transcribed into cDNA used as the sequencing template. Method: immunoSEQ multiplex PCR; TCRdb's copy keeps in-frame clones and lacks some. The table includes under 250,000 clones, roughly 66% detected once. Treatment denoted: oral pan-JAK inhibitor, 5-10 mg twice daily. The input for sequencing was CD4+ T cells sorted from blood, taken at week 44, from a patient treated with tofacitinib. These TCRs come from a human donor with alopecia areata.

The gene calls are TRBV29-1 and TRBJ1-2, with D perhaps TRBD1 (6 bases). CDR1 is SQVTM and CDR2 is ANQGSEA in the germline V gene. The CDR3 loop spans 13 amino acids. V gave up 6 bases and J gave up 2 bases, with 13 bases separating them. In DNA, the CDR3 is TGCAGCGTAGGACAGCAGCTGAACTATGGCTACACCTTC. Translation: CSVGQQLNYGYTF.

V and J are TRBV2 and TRBJ1-6, with TRBD1 as a possible D gene (5 bases). The CDR3 runs 15 residues. The V gene's germline CDR1 is SNHLY and CDR2 FYNNEI. The V end was cut by 4 bases, the J end by 6 bases, with 13 bases between. CDR3 loop: CASSGPFGTNSPLHF. The CDR3 DNA follows: TGTGCCAGCAGTGGGCCCTTTGGGACTAATTCACCCCTCCACTTT.

The genes are TRBV30 and TRBJ2-3, with TRBD2 matching over 8 bases. The CDR3 runs 15 residues. The germline CDR1 and CDR2 sequences are GTSNPN and SVGIG (reference sequence). The J segment lost 6 bases and the V segment lost 2 bases, leaving 10 bases of the junction unmatched. The CDR3: CAWSIGSGAADTQYF. DNA of the CDR3: TGTGCCTGGAGTATTGGTAGCGGGGCCGCCGATACGCAGTATTTT.

This clone was observed a few times. The V call is TRBV29-1, the J call TRBJ1-2, with TRBD1 as a possible D gene (6 bases). The germline CDR1 and CDR2 sequences are SQVTM and ANQGSEA. Trimming cost V 5 bases and J 2 bases, with 12 bases left between them. The CDR3 is 13 residues long. CDR3 bases: TGCAGCGTTAACAGGGAGCAGAACTATGGCTACACCTTC. Encoded protein: CSVNREQNYGYTF.

This chain links TRBV7-2 with TRBJ2-7; D call uncertain. CDR1 and CDR2 (germline): SGHTA, FQGNSA. The V gene lost 5 bases and the J gene lost 2 bases, with 13 bases spanning the gap. The CDR3 is 14 amino acids. The CDR3 loop is CASSGGLPAYEQYF. The CDR3 coding sequence is TGTGCCAGCAGCGGTGGGCTACCGGCCTACGAGCAGTACTTC. Combining the CDR3 with reference TRBV7-2 and TRBJ2-7 gives the whole variable domain GAGVSQSPSNKVTEKGKDVELRCDPISGHTALYWYRQSLGQGLEFLIYFQGNSAPDKSGLPSDRFSAERTGGSVSTLTIQRTQQEDSAVYLCASSGGLPAYEQYFGPGTRLTVT.

This clone showed up just a few times. The chain carries TRBV15 and TRBJ1-4; D remains unclear. The CDR3 has 16 residues. The ends were cut back, 0 bases at V and 5 bases at J, with 13 bases in the middle. From germline, CDR1 is LNHNV and CDR2 YYDKDF (reference sequence). The CDR3 is CATSRDGVRMNEKLFF. CDR3 nucleotide sequence: TGTGCCACCAGCAGAGATGGTGTACGGATGAATGAAAAACTGTTTTTT.

The rearrangement links TRBV6-1 to TRBJ1-5; D might be TRBD1 (6 bases). CDR3 length: 13 residues. Between the trimmed V and J ends, which lost 6 bases and 4 bases, there was a span of 10 bases. Germline assignment: CDR1 MNHNS and CDR2 SASEGT. CDR3 in DNA: TGTGCCAGCAGACGGGACAATAATCAGCCCCAGCATTTT. This sequence encodes CASRRDNNQPQHF.

Concerning this clone: Other nucleotide sequences from this sample produce the same CDR3. V and J are TRBV29-1 and TRBJ2-3; D unclear. Trimming shortened V by 6 bases and J by 0 bases, and 1 base separated the two germline ends. The V gene's germline CDR1 is SQVTM and CDR2 ANQGSEA. This CDR3 has 10 residues. The CDR3 DNA follows: TGCAGCGTCAGCACAGATACGCAGTATTTT. Encoded protein: CSVSTDTQYF.

This sequence joins TRBV11-2 and TRBJ1-2, with D possibly being TRBD1 (6 bases). This CDR3 contains 17 residues. Between the trimmed V and J ends, which lost 2 bases and 2 bases, there was a span of 18 bases. CDR1 SGHAT and CDR2 FQNNGV come from the germline V gene. CDR3 sequence (DNA): TGTGCCAGCAGCTTACTGCCCCCGGACAGACAAAACTATGGCTACACCTTC. The encoded protein is CASSLLPPDRQNYGYTF.

The chain joins TRBV29-1 to TRBJ1-1, with D hard to call. Trimming took 4 bases from V and 0 from J, leaving 12 bases between them. The CDR3 consists of 14 residues. Germline lookup yields CDR1 SQVTM and CDR2 ANQGSEA. This CDR3 is CSVVGPRMNTEAFF. The CDR3 bases are TGCAGCGTTGTGGGCCCTCGCATGAACACTGAAGCTTTCTTT.

V usage is TRBV5-1 and J usage is TRBJ2-7; D perhaps matches TRBD1 (6 bases). Trimming pared 1 base from V and 2 bases from J, leaving 7 bases between. Germline V gene lookup returns CDR1 SGHRS and CDR2 YFSETQ. CDR3 length equals 13 residues. CDR3 amino acids: CASSLQGTYEQYF. DNA for the CDR3: TGCGCCAGCAGCTTGCAGGGGACCTACGAGCAGTACTTC.

The chain carries TRBV11-3 and TRBJ2-7; no clear D gene. The germline V and J ends were trimmed by 4 bases and 3 bases, with 10 bases remaining between them. Germline V gene data show CDR1 as SGHNT and CDR2 as YENEEA. The CDR3 spans 13 residues. CDR3 residues: CASSSLNSYEQYF. The CDR3 DNA is TGTGCCAGCAGCTCCCTAAACAGCTACGAGCAGTACTTC. Together with reference TRBV11-3 and TRBJ2-7, the CDR3 gives the full variable domain: EAGVVQSPRYKIIEKKQPVAFWCNPISGHNTLYWYLQNLGQGPELLIRYENEEAVDDSQLPKDRFSAERLKGVDSTLKIQPAELGDSAVYLCASSSLNSYEQYFGPGTRLTVT.

The V gene is TRBV25-1, the J gene TRBJ1-2; no definite D call. In germline, CDR1 is MGHDK, CDR2 SYGVNS. The CDR3 consists of 15 residues. V was cut by 4 bases and J by 0 bases, with 12 bases left in between. The CDR3 here is CASSGSTATNYGYTF. The CDR3 DNA reads as TGTGCCAGCAGTGGTTCAACAGCAACTAACTATGGCTACACCTTC.

This clone appeared once. The chain couples TRBV4-3 to TRBJ2-3, with D uncertain. The CDR3 is made up of 15 amino acids. The V gene lost 0 bases and the J gene lost 2 bases, with 9 bases spanning the gap. Per germline, CDR1 LGHNA and CDR2 YSLEER. CDR3 sequence: CASSQDQVSTDTQYF. As DNA, the CDR3 is TGCGCCAGCAGCCAAGATCAGGTATCCACAGATACGCAGTATTTT.

The chain employs TRBV7-2 and TRBJ2-7; tentatively, D is TRBD1 or TRBD2 (6 bases each). This CDR3 is 16 amino acids long. Germline values: CDR1 SGHTA, CDR2 FQGNSA. V was pared by 1 base and J by 3 bases, with 16 bases between. As DNA, the CDR3 is TGTGCCAGCAGCTTAGATTCGGGGGCTCACCACTACGAGCAGTACTTC. Translation: CASSLDSGAHHYEQYF.

V gene TRBV7-9 combines with J gene TRBJ2-7; no definite D call. Trimming pared 1 base from V and 5 bases from J, leaving 3 bases between. The CDR3 extends over 11 amino acids. Looked up from germline, CDR1 is SEHNR and CDR2 is FQNEAQ (reference sequence). As DNA, the CDR3 is TGTGCCAGCAGCTTAGTCGACGAGCAGTACTTC. Amino acids: CASSLVDEQYF. The full variable domain, completed using reference TRBV7-9 and TRBJ2-7, is DTGVSQNPRHKITKRGQNVTFRCDPISEHNRLYWYRQTLGQGPEFLTYFQNEAQLEKSRLLSDRFSAERPKGSFSTLEIQRTEQGDSAMYLCASSLVDEQYFGPGTRLTVT.